The 16 T cell receptor beta chains below come from one sample, sequenced in a study of blood T cell repertoires in COVID-19. Clones were read by immunoSEQ multiplex PCR, and TCRdb kept only the in-frame ones, dropping some. There are 95,000 to 110,000 clones in the sample; about nine tenths occur only once, and roughly 15% lies in the top ten. Sequencing was done on a sample of peripheral blood. Every receptor here comes from a woman older than 75 in a cohort sampled during active COVID-19.

The rearrangement links TRBV19 to TRBJ2-1; 9 nucleotides align to TRBD2. V shed 7 bases, J shed 2 bases, and the junction held 3 bases outside the gene matches. Germline CDR1 reads LNHDA; CDR2 reads SQIVND (reference sequence). This CDR3 has 14 amino acids. The CDR3 is CASTGLAPYNEQFF. CDR3 in DNA: TGTGCCAGTACGGGACTAGCACCCTACAATGAGCAGTTCTTC.

This clone was observed a handful of times. This chain links TRBV5-1 with TRBJ2-1; 8 positions match TRBD1. V trimming: 3 bases; J trimming: 3 bases; junction bases outside the gene matches: 5. This CDR3 has 15 residues. Looked up from germline, CDR1 is SGHRS and CDR2 is YFSETQ. The CDR3 nucleotides are TGCGCCAGCAGCTCACAGGGGGAGAACTACAATGAGCAGTTCTTC. It yields the protein CASSSQGENYNEQFF. The full variable domain, in which reference TRBV5-1 and TRBJ2-1 provide the parts outside the CDR3, is KAGVTQTPRYLIKTRGQQVTLSCSPISGHRSVSWYQQTPGQGLQFLFEYFSETQRNKGNFPGRFSGRQFSNSRSEMNVSTLELGDSALYLCASSSQGENYNEQFFGPGTRLTVL.

The gene calls are TRBV27 and TRBJ2-3; the D is unclear. Trimming stripped 6 bases from V and 5 bases from J, with 24 bases between. The CDR3 sequence is 17 residues long. From germline, CDR1 is MNHEY and CDR2 SMNVEV (reference sequence). As DNA, the CDR3 is TGTGCCAGCAGACCACCTCGACTCCACCCCTTTGGAGATACGCAGTATTTT. It translates to CASRPPRLHPFGDTQYF.

The V and J genes are TRBV10-2 and TRBJ1-5; 10 nucleotides agree with TRBD1. Per germline, CDR1 WSHSY and CDR2 SAAADI. Trimming cost V 8 bases and J 5 bases; bases outside gene matches: 0. The CDR3 loop spans 12 amino acids. The DNA of the CDR3 is TGCGCCAGCGGGACAGGGGATCAGCCCCAGCATTTT. Translation gives CASGTGDQPQHF.

The DNA of the CDR3 is TGTGCCAGCAGCGCCCTAGCGGAACCTTGGGTTGGGGAGCTGTTTTTT. Translated: CASSALAEPWVGELFF. This sequence joins TRBV9 and TRBJ2-2; 7 bases map to TRBD2. CDR3 length: 16 residues. V trimming: 3 bases; J trimming: 8 bases; junction bases outside the gene matches: 13. CDR1 is SGDLS and CDR2 is YYNGEE in the germline V gene.

The J gene is TRBJ2-7, the V gene TRBV27; 8 nucleotides match TRBD1. The V gene's germline CDR1 is MNHEY and CDR2 SMNVEV (reference sequence). The J segment lost 6 bases and the V segment lost 0 bases, leaving 7 bases of the junction unmatched. CDR3 length equals 15 residues. The CDR3, as DNA: TGTGCCAGCAGTTTATCGTCCACAGGGGGAGGCGAGCAGTACTTC. Amino acids: CASSLSSTGGGEQYF.

The V call is TRBV15, the J call TRBJ2-1, with 7 bases aligning to TRBD2. The germline V gene encodes CDR1 LNHNV and CDR2 YYDKDF (reference sequence). After removal of 5 bases from V and 0 bases from J, the junction contained 7 bases not matched to a gene. The CDR3 is 16 amino acids. The CDR3 loop is CATSLAGESSYNEQFF. CDR3 DNA: TGTGCCACCAGCCTTGCGGGGGAGAGCTCCTACAATGAGCAGTTCTTC. Based on the CDR3 plus reference TRBV15 and TRBJ2-1, the full variable domain is DAMVIQNPRYQVTQFGKPVTLSCSQTLNHNVMYWYQQKSSQAPKLLFHYYDKDFNNEADTPDNFQSRRPNTSFCFLDIRSPGLGDTAMYLCATSLAGESSYNEQFFGPGTRLTVL.

This chain links TRBV5-1 with TRBJ1-4, with D unresolved. Germline CDR1 and CDR2: SGHRS and YFSETQ. CDR3 length: 15 amino acids. V dropped 0 bases and J dropped 3 bases, with 9 bases sitting between them. The CDR3 spells CASSLASAANEKLFF. The CDR3 coding sequence is TGCGCCAGCAGCTTGGCCAGTGCAGCTAATGAAAAACTGTTTTTT.

This chain uses TRBV11-2 with TRBJ1-6, with a tentative D call TRBD1 (5 bases). Germline V gene lookup returns CDR1 SGHAT and CDR2 FQNNGV. CDR3 length: 15 residues. The V end lost 2 bases, the J end lost 4 bases, and 9 bases lay between the germline ends. The CDR3 nucleotides read TGTGCCAGCAGCTTAAAAGACAGTTATAATTCACCCCTCCACTTT. This sequence encodes CASSLKDSYNSPLHF.

The genes are TRBV28 and TRBJ2-1, with D unresolved. The CDR3 length is 12 residues. CDR1 MDHEN and CDR2 SYDVKM come from the germline V gene. V lost 1 base, J lost 6 bases, and 4 bases lay in between. The CDR3 sequence is CASSLLANEQFF. The DNA for the CDR3 is TGTGCCAGCAGTTTATTGGCCAATGAGCAGTTCTTC.

This chain connects TRBV27 to TRBJ2-5; D might be TRBD2 (5 bases). Germline V gene data show CDR1 as MNHEY and CDR2 as SMNVEV (reference sequence). V lost 4 bases and J 5 bases, leaving 17 bases between the germline ends. CDR3 length: 15 amino acids. CDR3 residues: CASSSRRAPGETQYF. As DNA, the CDR3 is TGTGCCAGCAGTTCCCGGCGGGCCCCGGGGGAGACCCAGTACTTC.

V and J are TRBV11-2 and TRBJ1-1; no clear D gene. Germline assignment: CDR1 SGHAT and CDR2 FQNNGV. V was cut by 5 bases and J by 7 bases, with 11 bases left in between. The CDR3 is made up of 12 amino acids. The CDR3 DNA follows: TGTGCCAGCAGCCCCCCTTGGAGTGAAGCTTTCTTT. Encoded protein: CASSPPWSEAFF.

This clone was counted once. The chain joins TRBV19 to TRBJ2-7; TRBD2 is a possible D gene (5 bases). V was trimmed by 3 bases and J by 6 bases, leaving 9 bases between them. Germline CDR1 is LNHDA and CDR2 is SQIVND (reference sequence). CDR3 size: 12 residues. The CDR3 region is CASSMRGSEQYF. In nucleotides, the CDR3 is TGTGCCAGTAGTATGAGAGGGAGCGAGCAGTACTTC.

This chain joins TRBV10-3 and TRBJ2-2, with D maybe TRBD1 (6 bases). Per the germline V gene, CDR1 is ENHRY and CDR2 is SYGVKD. Trimming removed 3 bases at V and 0 bases at J, with 11 bases between. The CDR3 runs to 16 residues. The CDR3 is CAISDGQLSNTGELFF. CDR3 sequence (DNA): TGTGCCATCAGTGACGGACAGCTGTCGAACACCGGGGAGCTGTTTTTT.

In this sample, this clone turned up once. DNA for the CDR3: TGTGCCAGCAGTTTCGGCGAGCAGTACTTC. Amino acids: CASSFGEQYF. The genes are TRBV28 and TRBJ2-7; D ambiguous. The CDR3 totals 10 residues. Per the germline V gene, CDR1 is MDHEN and CDR2 is SYDVKM. Trimming shortened V by 3 bases and J by 6 bases, and 3 bases separated the two germline ends. Full variable domain (rest looked up from reference TRBV28 and TRBJ2-7): DVKVTQSSRYLVKRTGEKVFLECVQDMDHENMFWYRQDPGLGLRLIYFSYDVKMKEKGDIPEGYSVSREKKERFSLILESASTNQTSMYLCASSFGEQYFGPGTRLTVT.

CDR3 nucleotides: TGTGCCAGCAGCTCAGGGTCTAGCACCGGGGAGCTGTTTTTT. Translation: CASSSGSSTGELFF. This chain uses TRBV6-4 with TRBJ2-2, with D possibly TRBD1 on 5 matching bases. CDR1 and CDR2 from the germline V gene are MRHNA and SNTAGT. Trimming stripped 6 bases from V and 4 bases from J, with 12 bases between. The CDR3 consists of 14 residues.